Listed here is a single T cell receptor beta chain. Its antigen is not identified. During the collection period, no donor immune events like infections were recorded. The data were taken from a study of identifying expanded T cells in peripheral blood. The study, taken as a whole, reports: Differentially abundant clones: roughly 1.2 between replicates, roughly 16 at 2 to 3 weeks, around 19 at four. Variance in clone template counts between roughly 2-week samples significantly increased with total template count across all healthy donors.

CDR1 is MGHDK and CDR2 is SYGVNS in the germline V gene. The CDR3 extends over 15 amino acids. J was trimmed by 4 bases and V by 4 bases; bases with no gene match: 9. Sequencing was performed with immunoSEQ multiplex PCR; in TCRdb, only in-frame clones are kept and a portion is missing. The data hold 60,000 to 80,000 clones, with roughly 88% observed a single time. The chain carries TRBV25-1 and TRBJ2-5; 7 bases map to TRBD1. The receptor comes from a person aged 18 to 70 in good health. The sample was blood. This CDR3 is CASSAIRDRGETQYF. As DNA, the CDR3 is TGTGCCAGCAGTGCAATCCGGGACAGAGGAGAGACCCAGTACTTC.